Listed below are T cell receptor beta chains from one sample, sequenced in a study of OX40 agonist ivuxolimab in advanced cancers. Profiled with immunoSEQ multiplex PCR; TCRdb holds only in-frame clones, not every one. The table includes almost 80,000 clones, around 80% detected once. Sequences were derived from CD4+ or CD8+ T cells sorted from blood, sampled in a trial of the OX40 agonist ivuxolimab. The receptor source for this set is an adult with an advanced solid tumor such as melanoma, head and neck, liver or kidney cancer. Each CDR3 is given with its conserved first and last residue.

j_gene	v_gene	CDR3aa
TRBJ1-1	TRBV7-3	CASSHTRDTEAFF
TRBJ2-7	TRBV4-1	CASSRGDVYEQYF
TRBJ1-1	TRBV19	CASRPLRRGATSEAFF
TRBJ1-2	TRBV28	CASSPAGQGFYGYTF
TRBJ2-7	TRBV5-1	CASSFGGAVRDEQYF
TRBJ2-1	TRBV7-2	CASSPTTGILYNEQFF
TRBJ1-1	TRBV14	CASSQELEAFF
TRBJ1-6	TRBV9	CASSTGTGGNSPLHF
TRBJ1-5	TRBV6-6	CASSSDGNQPQHF
TRBJ2-7	TRBV27	CASSGGPGLAAYEQYF
TRBJ2-3	TRBV28	CASSLSSPRDTQYF
TRBJ2-3	TRBV6-4	CASSDEGLSTDTQYF
TRBJ2-4	TRBV6-5	CASSPREKNIQYF
TRBJ2-4	TRBV19	CASSIDGLAKNIQYF
TRBJ2-7	TRBV28	CASSLSGELYEQYF
TRBJ2-7	TRBV7-9	CASSLEGVKTYEQYF
TRBJ2-3	TRBV6-4	CASSSRGGSSDTQYF
TRBJ1-5	TRBV12-2	CASRVGNSNQPQHF
TRBJ1-4	TRBV2	CASGAGEANEKLFF
TRBJ1-1	TRBV28	CASSPFIRGTEAFF
TRBJ2-5	TRBV20-1	CSAPHGETQYF
TRBJ2-2	TRBV19	CASSTLQIDTGELFF
TRBJ2-1	TRBV30	CAWSVGNEQFF
TRBJ1-5	TRBV7-8	CASSLEPGQPQHF
TRBJ2-7	TRBV13	CASSARLGGSEQYF
TRBJ2-7	TRBV7-2	CASSFVAYEQYF
TRBJ2-5	TRBV6-6	CASSYWGEETQYF
TRBJ1-2	TRBV18	CASSPERKNGYTF
TRBJ2-1	TRBV5-1	CASSFGTSGSVYNEQFF
TRBJ2-3	TRBV15	CATSRETRSTDTQYF
TRBJ1-2	TRBV9	CASSATYRASNYGYTF
TRBJ1-1	TRBV7-8	CASSLEGAAETEAFF
TRBJ1-3	TRBV28	CASSLWSGNTIYF
TRBJ2-3	TRBV4-2	CASSQDTVEWSTDTQYF
TRBJ1-2	TRBV5-1	CASSGGQIYGYTF
TRBJ1-1	TRBV7-3	CASSSRAGLEAFF
TRBJ2-5	TRBV5-1	CASSLELFETQYF
TRBJ1-4	TRBV5-1	CASSYGGQNNEKLFF
TRBJ2-5	TRBV5-1	CASSLLPRSGPSETQYF
TRBJ2-5	TRBV21-1	CASSKGQGDRETQYF
TRBJ2-3	TRBV10-1	CASSEPGTGTDTQYF
TRBJ1-1	TRBV5-1	CASSLSGSNTEAFF
TRBJ2-2	TRBV9	CASSVGLAESGELFF
TRBJ2-7	TRBV13	CASSSLGPTLTGEPTYEQYF
TRBJ1-4	TRBV27	CASSLGGRAANEKLFF
TRBJ1-4	TRBV28	CASSLRGRAGEKLFF
TRBJ1-1	TRBV9	CASSAQAGVNTEAFF
TRBJ2-3	TRBV9	CASSALAGGRDTQYF
TRBJ2-3	TRBV18	CASSTTGADTQYF
TRBJ1-1	TRBV5-1	CASSFGGTTSNAEAFF
TRBJ2-7	TRBV5-1	CASSQGPTLYF
TRBJ1-4	TRBV7-9	CASSLGQGGGEKLFF
TRBJ1-5	TRBV28	CASSSHEVRSNQPQHF
TRBJ1-1	TRBV5-1	CASSLGTEGTEAFF